The 17 T cell receptor beta chains below all came from one sample that was sequenced in a study of a mutant IDH1 vaccine in newly diagnosed glioma. These TCRs' antigens remain unknown. The time point here: week 35, safety follow-up. Each dose delivered 300 ug of mutant IDH1 20-mer peptide subcutaneously with imiquimod. TCRdb's table, derived via immunoSEQ multiplex PCR, lists solely in-frame clones and lacks some. The profile shows 40,000 to 45,000 clones, approximately 80% of them singletons. The sample consisted of PBMCs, taken from a glioma patient whose treatment included an IDH1 peptide vaccine. These TCRs come from a woman aged 50 to 65 with glioma.

The V gene is TRBV6-5, the J gene TRBJ1-4; perhaps TRBD1 as D (5 bases). CDR1 and CDR2 from the germline V gene are MNHEY and SVGAGI. V was clipped by 2 bases and J by 3 bases, with 7 bases between them. CDR3 length equals 14 residues. CDR3 sequence reads: CASSYGGPNEKLFF. CDR3 sequence (DNA): TGTGCCAGCAGTTACGGGGGACCTAATGAAAAACTGTTTTTT.

In its sample, this clone ranks as medium-sized. The V call is TRBV4-1, the J call TRBJ1-5; a weak D match, TRBD1 (6 bases). The CDR3 has 16 residues. From germline, CDR1 is MGHRA and CDR2 YSYEKL. Trimming removed 4 bases at V and 2 bases at J, with 15 bases between. DNA of the CDR3: TGCGCCAGCAGCCTCTCTAGGGGGATGGGCAATCAGCCCCAGCATTTT. This gives the protein CASSLSRGMGNQPQHF.

V and J are TRBV7-9 and TRBJ1-1; D remains unclear. This CDR3 spans 14 amino acids. V was cut by 5 bases and J by 7 bases, with 17 bases left in between. The germline V gene encodes CDR1 SEHNR and CDR2 FQNEAQ (reference sequence). Here the CDR3 reads CASSTRPDGREAFF. The CDR3 DNA reads as TGTGCCAGCAGCACCCGTCCGGACGGCCGTGAAGCTTTCTTT. Combining the CDR3 with reference TRBV7-9 and TRBJ1-1 gives the whole variable domain DTGVSQNPRHKITKRGQNVTFRCDPISEHNRLYWYRQTLGQGPEFLTYFQNEAQLEKSRLLSDRFSAERPKGSFSTLEIQRTEQGDSAMYLCASSTRPDGREAFFGQGTRLTVV.

Note on this clone: One junction end disagrees with the germline gene, perhaps due to a read error. In DNA, the CDR3 is TGTGCCAGTAGTTACGGGATGTTTGGCACCGGGGAGCTGTTTTTT. Protein: CASSYGMFGTGELFF. This rearrangement joins TRBV6-6 to TRBJ2-2; tentative D call: TRBD2 (5 bases). This CDR3 region has 15 residues. Germline V gene lookup returns CDR1 MNHNY and CDR2 SVGAGI (reference sequence).

V and J are TRBV15 and TRBJ2-7; D may correspond to TRBD1 or TRBD2 (5 bases each). Trimming cost V 3 bases and J 3 bases, with 9 bases left between them. Germline V gene sequence: CDR1 LNHNV, CDR2 YYDKDF (reference sequence). The CDR3 runs 13 residues. CDR3: CATSSHGGYEQYF. CDR3 nucleotide sequence: TGTGCCACCAGCAGTCATGGGGGCTACGAGCAGTACTTC.

This clone was observed once. This chain connects TRBV13 to TRBJ2-3; D is unresolved. Germline CDR1 and CDR2: PRHDT and FYEKMQ (reference sequence). This CDR3 comprises 15 residues. The ends were cut back, 6 bases at V and 6 bases at J, with 19 bases in the middle. The CDR3 reads CASSRDEASVDTQYF. CDR3 DNA sequence: TGTGCCAGCAGTCGAGACGAAGCCTCGGTCGATACGCAGTATTTT.

This clone appeared a few times. The rearrangement links TRBV28 to TRBJ2-2; D gene ambiguous. The ends were cut back, 6 bases at V and 7 bases at J, with 9 bases in the middle. CDR1 is MDHEN and CDR2 is SYDVKM in the germline V gene. CDR3 length: 12 amino acids. The CDR3 sequence is CASRPSVGELFF. The CDR3 DNA reads as TGTGCCAGCAGACCCTCCGTCGGGGAGCTGTTTTTT.

The chain combines TRBV30 with TRBJ1-1; possibly TRBD1 for D (5 bases). Trimming shortened V by 3 bases and J by 1 base, and 12 bases separated the two germline ends. CDR3 length: 14 residues. Germline-derived CDR1 and CDR2 are GTSNPN and SVGIG (reference sequence). The CDR3 protein is CAWRGGLGNTEAFF. The CDR3 DNA reads TGTGCCTGGAGGGGGGGTTTAGGGAACACTGAAGCTTTCTTT.

The chain combines TRBV15 with TRBJ2-7; D uncertain. V gave up 4 bases and J gave up 0 bases, with 7 bases separating them. This CDR3 spans 13 amino acids. Germline V lookup: CDR1 LNHNV, CDR2 YYDKDF (reference sequence). CDR3 amino acids: CATSNRVSYEQYF. CDR3 DNA sequence: TGTGCCACCAGCAATCGGGTCTCCTACGAGCAGTACTTC.

V and J are TRBV7-9 and TRBJ2-7; possible D gene TRBD1, 6 bases. The V and J ends lost 1 base and 6 bases respectively, with 10 bases between them. The CDR3 contains 13 residues. From germline, CDR1 is SEHNR and CDR2 FQNEAQ (reference sequence). The CDR3 protein is CASSLVTGSEQYF. The CDR3 DNA reads as TGTGCCAGCAGCTTAGTAACAGGGAGCGAGCAGTACTTC.

The genes are TRBV2 and TRBJ2-1; D gene uncertain. Germline V lookup: CDR1 SNHLY, CDR2 FYNNEI. Trimming left V 7 bases short and J 6 bases short, with 10 bases between. The CDR3 length is 12 residues. The chain's CDR3 is CASTGSINEQFF. CDR3 coding DNA: TGTGCCAGCACAGGCAGTATCAATGAGCAGTTCTTC.

CDR3: CASSGGQTASGGYTF. The CDR3 nucleotides read TGTGCCAGCAGCGGGGGACAGACTGCTTCGGGAGGCTACACCTTC. The genes are TRBV9 and TRBJ1-2; 7 bases are shared with TRBD1. V shed 3 bases, J shed 8 bases, and the junction held 13 bases outside the gene matches. This CDR3 has 15 residues. Looked up from germline, CDR1 is SGDLS and CDR2 is YYNGEE.

The chain links TRBV7-8 to TRBJ1-2; D possibly corresponds to TRBD1 (5 bases). The V gene's germline CDR1 is SGHVS and CDR2 FQNEAQ. The CDR3 loop spans 15 amino acids. Trimming stripped 2 bases from V and 5 bases from J, with 15 bases between. This chain's CDR3 is CASSLTQQGGYGYTF. The CDR3 DNA reads TGTGCCAGCAGCTTAACCCAGCAGGGCGGGTATGGCTACACCTTC.

This rearrangement joins TRBV4-2 to TRBJ2-3; 10 nucleotides align to TRBD1. The CDR3 has 16 residues. Germline V lookup: CDR1 LGHNA, CDR2 YNFKEQ. The trim removed 1 base at V and 4 bases at J, leaving 5 bases unmatched. The CDR3 coding sequence is TGTGCCAGCAGCCAAGGGGGACAGGGGTCGGCAGATACGCAGTATTTT. Translating gives CASSQGGQGSADTQYF.

This clone was counted between two and nine times. The chain combines TRBV5-1 with TRBJ1-1; D is unresolved. Looked up from germline, CDR1 is SGHRS and CDR2 is YFSETQ. This CDR3 comprises 14 residues. V lost 0 bases and J 5 bases, leaving 11 bases between the germline ends. This CDR3 reads CASSLERARTEAFF. The CDR3 coding sequence is TGCGCCAGCAGCTTGGAGAGGGCTCGGACTGAAGCTTTCTTT.

The gene calls are TRBV6-6 and TRBJ1-1; D call uncertain. Trimming removed 2 bases at V and 4 bases at J, with 8 bases between. The CDR3 runs 13 residues. From germline, CDR1 is MNHNY and CDR2 SVGAGI (reference sequence). CDR3 residues: CASSYPASTEAFF. The CDR3 DNA is TGTGCCAGCAGTTACCCAGCCTCCACTGAAGCTTTCTTT.

In its sample, this clone was seen once. The chain carries TRBV6-5 and TRBJ1-6, with D uncertain. This CDR3 comprises 14 residues. Germline V lookup: CDR1 MNHEY, CDR2 SVGAGI. V lost 6 bases, J lost 8 bases, and 14 bases lay in between. Here the CDR3 reads CASSTGVLYSPLHF. CDR3 bases: TGTGCCAGCAGCACCGGGGTCTTATATTCACCCCTCCACTTT.